This record covers a single T cell receptor (beta chain). Its antigen is not identified. This CDR3 spans 13 amino acids. The V gene's germline CDR1 is SNHLY and CDR2 FYNNEI. With 8 bases removed from V and 10 bases from J, the gap between germline ends came to 18 bases. Sequencing used immunoSEQ multiplex PCR; TCRdb keeps in-frame clones, though not all of them. The profile shows about 74,000 clones, approximately 84% of them singletons. This specimen belongs to a study of T cells in localized non-small cell lung cancer. Overall study results and limits: Those with higher blood T cell density had longer overall survival. Exceeding tumor, uninvolved adjacent lung had the highest T cell clonality.

This sequence joins TRBV2 and TRBJ1-5; D uncertain. This clonotype originated in a female donor at least 60 years old with stage I lung adenocarcinoma. Here the sequenced sample was peripheral blood, taken before any cancer treatment. As DNA, the CDR3 is TGTGCCAGCGTGGCAGGTCCTAATGAACCCCAGCATTTT. This sequence encodes CASVAGPNEPQHF.